This T cell receptor (beta chain) was sequenced for a study of a mutant IDH1 vaccine in newly diagnosed glioma. Study as a whole: Patients received vaccination from 4-6 weeks after radiotherapy alone, or with temozolomide cycles. Every participant had undergone radiotherapy, temozolomide, or both before, and most underwent both. Overall study findings and caveats: Immune responses arising from the vaccine appeared in just under 95% of patients.

The count of this clone is one. The antigen is unknown. Time point specified: week 35, safety follow-up. The content of each vaccine dose was 300 ug of mutant IDH1 20-mer peptide, and topical imiquimod accompanied it. Eight vaccine doses were administered to patients at weeks 1, 3, 5, 7, 11, 15, 19 and 23. This table comes from immunoSEQ multiplex PCR, and its TCRdb copy is limited to in-frame clones, with some not included. The sample lists roughly 40,000 clones; around 83% were seen once. Germline lookup yields CDR1 KGHSH and CDR2 LQKENI. The CDR3 covers 12 residues. The V gene lost 4 bases and the J gene lost 7 bases, with 9 bases spanning the gap.

The sample in question was PBMCs, obtained from a glioma patient whose treatment included an IDH1 peptide vaccine. The source is a woman in her 50s with glioma. The genes are TRBV18 and TRBJ2-3; D is unclear. CDR3 sequence reads: CASSLEANTQYF. As DNA, the CDR3 is TGTGCCAGCTCACTGGAAGCGAATACGCAGTATTTT.